The next 26 T cell receptor beta chains were all read from a single sample in a study of regulatory T cells in long-lasting Graves disease. Both iRepertoire HTBI primers and Arm-PCR of CDR3 regions were used to build the TCR beta libraries. In TCRdb, the multiplex PCR reads were re-called with MiXCR into one record per CDR3 protein. The sample includes 400,000 to 500,000 distinct CDR3 sequences, roughly 15% of them seen just once. The sample's time point: newly diagnosed GD, antithyroid drugs for less than 3 months. With RNA extracted from PBMCs as input, the TCR library was made. These records were also assigned to another study, of T cells in Graves' hyperthyroidism and ophthalmopathy.

This specimen was peripheral blood mononuclear cells (PBMCs), taken at new diagnosis, from a patient treated with antithyroid drugs. The receptors originated from a woman between 50 and 59 years old with Graves disease.

Of note for this clonotype: A much larger clone lies a single base off, so this may be a read error. The genes are TRBV11-1 and TRBJ1-4; maybe TRBD1 (6 bases). The germline V and J ends were trimmed by 5 bases and 6 bases, with 19 bases remaining between them. Germline lookup yields CDR1 SGHAT and CDR2 FQDESV (reference sequence). This CDR3 has 16 amino acids. CDR3 sequence reads: CASSGDRFRGDEKLFF. The CDR3 DNA reads TGTGCCAGCAGCGGAGACAGGTTTCGGGGGGATGAAAAACTGTTTTTT.

This clonotype was observed many times. The chain uses TRBV7-2 and TRBJ1-1; 9 bases agree with TRBD1. The CDR3 has 16 amino acids. After removal of 6 bases from V and 4 bases from J, the junction contained 12 bases not matched to a gene. In germline, CDR1 is SGHTA, CDR2 FQGNSA. The CDR3 DNA sequence: TGTGCCAGCAGTCCCGGGACAGGGATGGTGGGCACTGAAGCTTTCTTT. Translating gives CASSPGTGMVGTEAFF.

This clonotype appeared many times. V gene TRBV12-3 or TRBV12-4 combines with J gene TRBJ2-2; 8 nucleotides align to TRBD2. V was clipped by 3 bases and J by 8 bases; unmatched bases: 8. The CDR3 loop spans 15 amino acids. The CDR3 is CASSFSAGGVGELFF. The CDR3 nucleotides are TGTGCCAGCAGTTTTTCGGCGGGAGGAGTTGGGGAGCTGTTTTTT.

The J gene is TRBJ2-7, the V gene TRBV19, with D perhaps assigned TRBD1 or TRBD2 (6 bases each). V lost 6 bases and J 2 bases, leaving 23 bases between the germline ends. The CDR3 consists of 17 residues. Germline V gene data show CDR1 as LNHDA and CDR2 as SQIVND (reference sequence). DNA of the CDR3: TGTGCCAGTAGCCAGAAGGACGTTACAGGGAGGCCCTACGAGCAGTACTTC. It yields the protein CASSQKDVTGRPYEQYF.

This clonotype was counted between two and nine times. This chain uses TRBV20-1 with TRBJ2-3; D perhaps matches TRBD2 (5 bases). Germline V gives CDR1 DFQATT, CDR2 SNEGSKA (reference sequence). V dropped 6 bases and J dropped 0 bases, with 10 bases sitting between them. This CDR3 has 13 amino acids. The CDR3, as DNA: TGCAGTGCGCGGACGGGAAGCACAGATACGCAGTATTTT. It is translated as CSARTGSTDTQYF.

Ten or more counts support this clonotype. The V call is TRBV18, the J call TRBJ2-1, with D uncertain. The CDR3 is 14 residues long. With 8 bases removed from V and 0 bases from J, the gap between germline ends came to 11 bases. In germline, CDR1 is KGHSH, CDR2 LQKENI. Here the CDR3 reads CASSPSGSYNEQFF. CDR3 nucleotide sequence: TGTGCCAGCAGCCCCTCGGGCTCCTACAATGAGCAGTTCTTC.

This clonotype was found many times. This chain uses TRBV11-2 with TRBJ2-3; tentatively, D is TRBD1 or TRBD2 (6 bases each). The germline gives CDR1 SGHAT, CDR2 FQNNGV. The CDR3 runs to 16 residues. V lost 1 base to trimming and J lost 2 bases, with 13 bases between them. The CDR3 here is CASSLAGAGFTDTQYF. CDR3 nucleotide sequence: TGTGCCAGCAGCTTAGCGGGGGCGGGATTCACAGATACGCAGTATTTT.

The table lists this clonotype with many counts. A junction boundary mismatches the germline segment, possibly from a read error. The chain employs TRBV7-9 and TRBJ2-1; 7 bases are a match to TRBD2. Per the germline V gene, CDR1 is SEHNR and CDR2 is FQNEAQ (reference sequence). The CDR3 spans 18 residues. CDR3 sequence reads: CASSLVVSAGVSYNEQFF. In nucleotides, the CDR3 is TGCGCCAGCAGCTTGGTAGTTTCGGCGGGAGTGTCCTACAATGAGCAGTTCTTC.

Remarks on this clonotype: This likely stems from a read error, as it lies one base from a far larger clone. The chain employs TRBV11-1 and TRBJ2-7; 13 bases fit TRBD2. Germline V gene data show CDR1 as SGHAT and CDR2 as FQDESV (reference sequence). Trimming at V came to 1 base and at J to 7 bases, leaving 7 bases not matched to a gene. CDR3 size: 16 residues. CDR3 amino acids: CASSLEGTSGMDEQYF. CDR3 bases: TGTGCCAGCAGCTTAGAAGGGACTAGCGGGATGGATGAGCAGTACTTC. Combining the CDR3 with reference TRBV11-1 and TRBJ2-7 gives the whole variable domain EAEVAQSPRYKITEKSQAVAFWCDPISGHATLYWYRQILGQGPELLVQFQDESVVDDSQLPKDRFSAERLKGVDSTLKIQPAELGDSAMYLCASSLEGTSGMDEQYFGPGTRLTVT.

This clonotype was seen more than once but under ten times. This sequence joins TRBV7-2 and TRBJ2-7; tentatively, D is TRBD1 (7 bases). The CDR3 totals 18 residues. Trimming took off 4 bases at V and 0 bases at J, with 22 bases between the two ends. Germline values: CDR1 SGHTA, CDR2 FQGNSA. This CDR3 reads CASSYNIQGGGISYEQYF. The CDR3 DNA reads TGTGCCAGCAGCTACAATATACAAGGGGGCGGGATCTCCTACGAGCAGTACTTC. Looking up the rest from reference TRBV7-2 and TRBJ2-7 gives the full variable domain: GAGVSQSPSNKVTEKGKDVELRCDPISGHTALYWYRQSLGQGLEFLIYFQGNSAPDKSGLPSDRFSAERTGGSVSTLTIQRTQQEDSAVYLCASSYNIQGGGISYEQYFGPGTRLTVT.

This clonotype was detected many times. This chain links TRBV11-2 with TRBJ2-1; no reliable D call. Germline CDR1 is SGHAT and CDR2 is FQNNGV. V shed 2 bases and J shed 1 base, with 12 bases lying between them. The CDR3 is 16 residues long. CDR3 sequence: CASSLNPLYSYNEQFF. CDR3 nucleotide sequence: TGTGCCAGCAGCTTAAACCCCTTATATTCCTACAATGAGCAGTTCTTC. Together with reference TRBV11-2 and TRBJ2-1, the CDR3 gives the full variable domain: EAGVAQSPRYKIIEKRQSVAFWCNPISGHATLYWYQQILGQGPKLLIQFQNNGVVDDSQLPKDRFSAERLKGVDSTLKIQPAKLEDSAVYLCASSLNPLYSYNEQFFGPGTRLTVL.

This clonotype was found many times. V gene TRBV27 combines with J gene TRBJ2-3; 7 nucleotides align to TRBD2. Germline-derived CDR1 and CDR2 are MNHEY and SMNVEV (reference sequence). The J segment lost 3 bases and the V segment lost 1 base, leaving 7 bases of the junction unmatched. The CDR3 runs 16 residues. CDR3 DNA sequence: TGTGCCAGCAGTTTATATGGTGGGAGGGAGACAGATACGCAGTATTTT. Translation gives CASSLYGGRETDTQYF.

This clonotype showed up just a few times. The CDR3 coding sequence is TGTGCCAGCAGCCCTAACCCGCGGGAGCAGTTCTTC. The encoded protein is CASSPNPREQFF. The chain combines TRBV7-3 with TRBJ2-1; D gene unclear. The CDR3 covers 12 residues. Per germline, CDR1 SGHTA and CDR2 FQGTGA. Trimming left V 5 bases short and J 10 bases short, with 12 bases between.

This clonotype occurred a few times. This chain connects TRBV19 to TRBJ2-7, with D uncertain. CDR1 is LNHDA and CDR2 is SQIVND in the germline V gene (reference sequence). The V end was cut by 3 bases, the J end by 6 bases, with 12 bases between. The CDR3 sequence is 13 residues long. CDR3 bases: TGTGCCAGTAGTATCGCCGCAGGTCGCGAGCAGTACTTC. It specifies CASSIAAGREQYF.

This clonotype was picked up many times. The chain carries TRBV11-1 and TRBJ2-1; D perhaps matches TRBD1 (7 bases). The length of the CDR3 is 16 residues. CDR1 is SGHAT, CDR2 FQDESV, per germline (reference sequence). V lost 5 bases, J lost 4 bases, and 18 bases lay in between. The CDR3 sequence is CASSGTRRGPYNEQFF. The CDR3 DNA is TGTGCCAGCAGCGGAACTAGGAGGGGGCCTTACAATGAGCAGTTCTTC.

This clonotype occurred a few times. This rearrangement joins TRBV30 to TRBJ1-4; D is ambiguous. Trimming took off 2 bases at V and 5 bases at J, with 15 bases between the two ends. The germline CDR1 and CDR2 sequences are GTSNPN and SVGIG (reference sequence). This CDR3 contains 15 residues. CDR3 residues: CAWSSARVPNEKLFF. DNA of the CDR3: TGTGCCTGGAGTTCCGCAAGGGTACCCAATGAAAAACTGTTTTTT.

This clonotype came up many times. The chain uses TRBV2 and TRBJ1-1, with a weak D call TRBD1 (5 bases). The V and J ends lost 5 bases and 0 bases respectively, with 13 bases between them. The germline gives CDR1 SNHLY, CDR2 FYNNEI. CDR3 length equals 15 residues. CDR3 nucleotides: TGTGCCAGCAGTCTGCCGGGACGGATGAACACTGAAGCTTTCTTT. This codes for CASSLPGRMNTEAFF.

The chain recombines TRBV9 with TRBJ2-1; D uncertain. Germline loops: CDR1 SGDLS, CDR2 YYNGEE. The CDR3 contains 14 residues. With 5 bases removed from V and 7 bases from J, the gap between germline ends came to 16 bases. The CDR3 loop is CASSTHPRVNEQFF. In DNA, the CDR3 is TGTGCCAGCAGTACCCACCCTAGGGTTAATGAGCAGTTCTTC.

This clonotype was observed a handful of times. The gene calls are TRBV29-1 and TRBJ2-1, with 15 bases that match TRBD2. The germline gives CDR1 SQVTM, CDR2 ANQGSEA. There are 15 residues in the CDR3. The trim removed 6 bases at V and 4 bases at J, leaving 4 bases unmatched. The CDR3 region has the DNA TGCAGCGTCGGACTAGCGGGAGGGCCTTACAATGAGCAGTTCTTC. It codes for CSVGLAGGPYNEQFF.

This clonotype was counted between two and nine times. The CDR3 nucleotides read TGTGCCAGCAGTTTTACGGGAGATCAGCCCCAGCATTTT. It translates to CASSFTGDQPQHF. The chain recombines TRBV28 with TRBJ1-5; D is uncertain. The CDR3 has 13 amino acids. Germline V gene data show CDR1 as MDHEN and CDR2 as SYDVKM. Trimming left V 3 bases short and J 5 bases short, with 8 bases between.

Comments on this clonotype: With a much larger clone just one base away, this may be a read error. The chain combines TRBV12-3 or TRBV12-4 with TRBJ2-7; D possibly corresponds to TRBD1 (7 bases). V shed 5 bases and J shed 7 bases, with 15 bases lying between them. The CDR3 sequence is 13 residues long. The CDR3 spells CASSGTRGEEQYF. CDR3 sequence (DNA): TGTGCCAGCAGTGGGACCAGGGGGGAAGAGCAGTACTTC.

This clonotype was observed a handful of times. The chain is built from TRBV7-3 and TRBJ1-1; D uncertain. The length of the CDR3 is 15 residues. From germline, CDR1 is SGHTA and CDR2 FQGTGA. The CDR3 nucleotides read TGTGTCCAGGTGTGCCAACACCCTGAGAACACTGAAGCTTTCTTT. It codes for CVQVCQHPENTEAFF.

This clonotype was recorded many times. The chain joins TRBV12-3 or TRBV12-4 to TRBJ1-1, with 10 bases lining up with TRBD1. This CDR3 contains 14 residues. The junction had 5 bases not matched to a gene; V was cut back by 3 bases and J by 7 bases. The CDR3 is CASSFGGQGVEAFF. The CDR3 DNA follows: TGTGCCAGCAGTTTCGGCGGACAGGGGGTTGAAGCTTTCTTT.

This clonotype was detected ten times or more. The rearrangement joins TRBV30 to TRBJ2-1; D is unclear. The V gene's germline CDR1 is GTSNPN and CDR2 SVGIG (reference sequence). The CDR3 length is 11 residues. The V and J ends lost 1 base and 9 bases respectively, with 7 bases between them. CDR3 amino acids: CAWSADFEQFF. CDR3 nucleotide sequence: TGTGCCTGGAGTGCCGACTTTGAGCAGTTCTTC.

This clonotype was seen many times. The CDR3 reads CASSYKAGSGRAHNEQFF. For the CDR3, the DNA is TGTGCCAGCAGTTATAAAGCGGGGAGCGGGAGGGCCCACAATGAGCAGTTCTTC. This chain links TRBV6-2 or TRBV6-3 with TRBJ2-1, with 10 bases that match TRBD2. The CDR3 spans 18 residues. CDR1 and CDR2 from the germline V gene are MNHEY and SVGEGT. J was trimmed by 5 bases and V by 3 bases; bases with no gene match: 13.

This clonotype was counted many times. This rearrangement joins TRBV18 to TRBJ2-3; 11 bases map to TRBD1. After removal of 3 bases from V and 5 bases from J, the junction contained 10 bases not matched to a gene. Germline loops: CDR1 KGHSH, CDR2 LQKENI. There are 17 residues in the CDR3. The CDR3 sequence: CASSPLDRGLGGDTQYF. As DNA, the CDR3 is TGTGCCAGCTCACCGCTGGACAGGGGGCTCGGCGGAGATACGCAGTATTTT.